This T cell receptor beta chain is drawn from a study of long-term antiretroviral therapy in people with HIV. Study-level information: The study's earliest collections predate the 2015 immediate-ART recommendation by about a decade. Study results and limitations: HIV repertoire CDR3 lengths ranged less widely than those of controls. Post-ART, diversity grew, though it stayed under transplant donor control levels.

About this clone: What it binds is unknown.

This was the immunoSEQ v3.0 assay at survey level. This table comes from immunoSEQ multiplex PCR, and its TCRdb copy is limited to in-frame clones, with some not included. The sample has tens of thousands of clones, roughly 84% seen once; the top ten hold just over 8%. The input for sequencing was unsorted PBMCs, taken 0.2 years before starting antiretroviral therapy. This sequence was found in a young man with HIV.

CDR3 coding DNA: TGTGCCAGCAGTTACTCGACGGCTAGCGCTTTGCCCGAGCAGTACTTC. This encodes CASSYSTASALPEQYF. The J gene is TRBJ2-7, the V gene TRBV6-5; the D gene is possibly TRBD2 (6 bases). Trimming took 0 bases from V and 6 from J, leaving 18 bases between them. From germline, CDR1 is MNHEY and CDR2 SVGAGI. The CDR3 has 16 amino acids.